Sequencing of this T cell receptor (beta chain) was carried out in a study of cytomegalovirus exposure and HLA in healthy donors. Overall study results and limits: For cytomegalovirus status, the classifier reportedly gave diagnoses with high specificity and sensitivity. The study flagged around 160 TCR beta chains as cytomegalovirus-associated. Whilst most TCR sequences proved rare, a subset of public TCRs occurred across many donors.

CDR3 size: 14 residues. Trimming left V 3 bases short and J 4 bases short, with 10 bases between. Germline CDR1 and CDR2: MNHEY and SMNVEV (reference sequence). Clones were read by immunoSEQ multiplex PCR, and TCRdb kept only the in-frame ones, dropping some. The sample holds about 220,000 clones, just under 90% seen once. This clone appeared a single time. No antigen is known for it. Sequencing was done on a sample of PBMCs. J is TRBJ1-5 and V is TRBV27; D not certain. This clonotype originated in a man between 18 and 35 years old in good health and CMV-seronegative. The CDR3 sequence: CASSFKGGNQPQHF. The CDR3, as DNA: TGTGCCAGCAGTTTCAAGGGAGGGAATCAGCCCCAGCATTTT.